These 6 T cell receptor beta chains originate from one sample sequenced in a study of blood T cell repertoires in COVID-19. TCRdb keeps only in-frame clones here, not all; method: immunoSEQ multiplex PCR. The table shows 75,000 to 80,000 clones, with approximately 85% occurring only once. The source material was peripheral blood. The origin of the receptors is a man between 60 and 70 years old with COVID-19, enrolled during active disease.

This clone was observed a few times. The CDR3 bases are TGTGCCTCCCCCCGGGGACAGGGGCCGAACACTGAAGCTTTCTTT. Translated, it gives CASPRGQGPNTEAFF. The rearrangement uses TRBV30 and TRBJ1-1; 10 nucleotides line up with TRBD1. The germline gives CDR1 GTSNPN, CDR2 SVGIG (reference sequence). There are 15 residues in the CDR3. Trimming took 7 bases from V and 1 from J; bases not matched to a gene: 9.

A few counts support this clone. V and J are TRBV5-1 and TRBJ1-4; 7 bases align to TRBD1. There are 16 residues in the CDR3. Germline loops: CDR1 SGHRS, CDR2 YFSETQ. With V trimmed by 4 bases and J by 7 bases, 13 bases remained unmatched. The CDR3 DNA sequence: TGCGCCAGCAGCCCTGTCCTGACAGGGAGTTCTGAAAAACTGTTTTTT. Protein product: CASSPVLTGSSEKLFF.

The V and J genes are TRBV3-1 (or the pseudogene TRBV3-2) and TRBJ2-3; D may be TRBD2 (6 bases). Germline V gene lookup returns CDR1 LGHDT and CDR2 YNNKEL (reference sequence). V was shortened by 1 base and J by 1 base, with 9 bases between the two germline ends. The CDR3 length is 15 residues. The CDR3 nucleotides read TGTGCCAGCAGCCAAGCGGGGGAAGGCACAGATACGCAGTATTTT. This gives the protein CASSQAGEGTDTQYF.

The DNA of the CDR3 is TGTGCCATCAGTGAGCACACCGGGACAGGGGCGTCCCCTGGCTACACCTTC. It codes for CAISEHTGTGASPGYTF. The chain uses TRBV10-3 and TRBJ1-2; TRBD1 matches 10 bases. The V gene's germline CDR1 is ENHRY and CDR2 SYGVKD. V trimming: 2 bases; J trimming: 7 bases; junction bases outside the gene matches: 13. This CDR3 region has 17 residues.

The chain uses TRBV2 and TRBJ2-3; TRBD1 is a possible D gene (6 bases). V gave up 3 bases and J gave up 5 bases, with 15 bases separating them. CDR1 and CDR2 (germline): SNHLY, FYNNEI. The CDR3 is 15 residues long. The CDR3 DNA sequence: TGTGCCAGCAGTGAGCGTCAGGGGCTGTTAGATACGCAGTATTTT. This encodes CASSERQGLLDTQYF.

The V and J genes are TRBV5-1 and TRBJ2-5, with D possibly TRBD2 on 6 matching bases. The CDR3 is 14 amino acids. CDR1 and CDR2 from the germline V gene are SGHRS and YFSETQ. The V gene lost 1 base and the J gene lost 5 bases, with 12 bases spanning the gap. Here the CDR3 reads CASSLWGDGETQYF. The CDR3 DNA is TGCGCCAGCAGCTTGTGGGGGGATGGGGAGACCCAGTACTTC. Full variable domain (remainder filled in from reference TRBV5-1 and TRBJ2-5): KAGVTQTPRYLIKTRGQQVTLSCSPISGHRSVSWYQQTPGQGLQFLFEYFSETQRNKGNFPGRFSGRQFSNSRSEMNVSTLELGDSALYLCASSLWGDGETQYFGPGTRLLVL.